This T cell receptor (beta chain) is from a study of spatial heterogeneity in lung cancer. The overall study: There were consistently more beta-chain sequences detected than alpha-chain sequences.

General study findings and limits: Ubiquitous expanded tumor TCRs appeared in blood more at resection than follow-up.

Stated time point: sample taken at primary tumor resection. From tumor, nontumor lung or frozen PBMC, whole RNA was taken unsorted for sequencing. Donors were around 70 untreated early-stage non-small cell lung cancer patients. Ten or more counts support this clonotype. The antigen is not known. V shed 4 bases and J shed 0 bases, with 8 bases lying between them. This CDR3 has 14 residues. Germline V gene lookup returns CDR1 SGHKS and CDR2 YYEKEE (reference sequence). The study tagged each TCR cDNA molecule with a unique molecular identifier. One entry per CDR3 protein results from TCRdb running MiXCR on the 5' RACE reads. The table includes around 12,000 distinct CDR3 sequences, 17% detected once.

This chain uses TRBV5-5 with TRBJ2-4, with D tentatively TRBD1 (5 bases). This TCR was recovered from a male donor with early-stage non-small cell lung cancer. This material consisted of PBMCs, taken at surgery. The chain's CDR3 is CASSLGLAKNIQYF. CDR3 DNA sequence: TGTGCCAGCAGCCTGGGGCTAGCCAAAAACATTCAGTACTTC.